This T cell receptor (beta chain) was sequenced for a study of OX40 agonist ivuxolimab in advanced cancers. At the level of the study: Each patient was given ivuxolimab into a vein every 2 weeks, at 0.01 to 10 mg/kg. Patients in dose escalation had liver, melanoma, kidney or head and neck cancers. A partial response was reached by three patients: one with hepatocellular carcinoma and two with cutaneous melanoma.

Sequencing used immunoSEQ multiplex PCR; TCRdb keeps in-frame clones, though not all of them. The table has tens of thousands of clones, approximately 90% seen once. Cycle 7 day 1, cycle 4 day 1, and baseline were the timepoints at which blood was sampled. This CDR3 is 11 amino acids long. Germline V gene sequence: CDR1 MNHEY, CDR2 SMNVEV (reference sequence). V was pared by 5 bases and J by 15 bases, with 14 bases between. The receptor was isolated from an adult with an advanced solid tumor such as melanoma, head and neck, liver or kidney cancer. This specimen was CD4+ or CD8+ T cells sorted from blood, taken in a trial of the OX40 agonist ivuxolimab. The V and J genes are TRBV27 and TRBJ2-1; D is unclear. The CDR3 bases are TGTGCCAGCAGTACGATTAACAAGCTGTTCTTC. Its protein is CASSTINKLFF.